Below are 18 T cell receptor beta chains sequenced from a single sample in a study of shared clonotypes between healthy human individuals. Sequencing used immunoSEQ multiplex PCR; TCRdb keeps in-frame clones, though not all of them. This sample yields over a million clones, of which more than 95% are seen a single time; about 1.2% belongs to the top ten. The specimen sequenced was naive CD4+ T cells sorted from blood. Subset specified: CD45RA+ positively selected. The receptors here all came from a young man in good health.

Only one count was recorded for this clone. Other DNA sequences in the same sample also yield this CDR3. CDR3 nucleotide sequence: TGTGCCAGCTCACCACAGGGAATGAACACTGAAGCTTTCTTT. It yields the protein CASSPQGMNTEAFF. The chain couples TRBV18 to TRBJ1-1; D gene unclear. The length of the CDR3 is 14 residues. Germline CDR1 reads KGHSH; CDR2 reads LQKENI. V was shortened by 1 base and J by 0 bases, with 6 bases between the two germline ends.

The CDR3 DNA reads as TGTGCCAGCAGCCCCTCGTCCATGAACACTGAAGCTTTCTTT. It is translated as CASSPSSMNTEAFF. The chain joins TRBV7-9 to TRBJ1-1; D gene uncertain. This CDR3 is 14 amino acids long. The ends were cut back, 5 bases at V and 0 bases at J, with 10 bases in the middle. Germline values: CDR1 SEHNR, CDR2 FQNEAQ (reference sequence).

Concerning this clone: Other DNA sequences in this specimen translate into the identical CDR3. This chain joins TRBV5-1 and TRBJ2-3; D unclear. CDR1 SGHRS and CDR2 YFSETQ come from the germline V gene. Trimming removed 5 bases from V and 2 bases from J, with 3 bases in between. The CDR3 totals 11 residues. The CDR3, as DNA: TGCGCCAGCAGATCCACAGATACGCAGTATTTT. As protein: CASRSTDTQYF.

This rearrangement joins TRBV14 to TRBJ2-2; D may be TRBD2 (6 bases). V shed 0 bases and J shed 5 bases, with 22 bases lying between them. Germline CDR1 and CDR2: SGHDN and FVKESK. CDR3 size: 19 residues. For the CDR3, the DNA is TGTGCCAGCAGCCAAGACTCAACGTGGTTAGGAGGGTTTACCGGGGAGCTGTTTTTT. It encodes CASSQDSTWLGGFTGELFF.

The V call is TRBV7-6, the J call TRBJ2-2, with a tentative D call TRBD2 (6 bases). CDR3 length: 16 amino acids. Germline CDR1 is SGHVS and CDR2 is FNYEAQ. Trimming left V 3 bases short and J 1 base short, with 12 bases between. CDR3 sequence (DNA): TGTGCCAGCAGCTTTGGGGGGACTCAGAACACCGGGGAGCTGTTTTTT. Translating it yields CASSFGGTQNTGELFF.

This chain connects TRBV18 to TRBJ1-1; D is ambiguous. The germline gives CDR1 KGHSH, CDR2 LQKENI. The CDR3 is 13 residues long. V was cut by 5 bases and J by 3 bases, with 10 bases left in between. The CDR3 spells CASSDSMDTEAFF. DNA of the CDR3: TGTGCCAGCTCAGATTCGATGGACACTGAAGCTTTCTTT.

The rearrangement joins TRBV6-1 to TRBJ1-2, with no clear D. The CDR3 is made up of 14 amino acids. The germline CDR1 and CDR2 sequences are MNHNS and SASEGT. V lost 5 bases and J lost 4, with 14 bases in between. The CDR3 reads CASSLLTESYGYTF. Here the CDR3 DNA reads TGTGCCAGCAGTTTATTGACGGAAAGCTATGGCTACACCTTC.

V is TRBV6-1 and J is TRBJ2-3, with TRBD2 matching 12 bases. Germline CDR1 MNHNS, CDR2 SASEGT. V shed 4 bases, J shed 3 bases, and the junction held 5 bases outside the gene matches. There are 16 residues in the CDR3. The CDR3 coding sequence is TGTGCCAGCAGTGCGACTAGCGGGAGTCAGACAGATACGCAGTATTTT. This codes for CASSATSGSQTDTQYF.

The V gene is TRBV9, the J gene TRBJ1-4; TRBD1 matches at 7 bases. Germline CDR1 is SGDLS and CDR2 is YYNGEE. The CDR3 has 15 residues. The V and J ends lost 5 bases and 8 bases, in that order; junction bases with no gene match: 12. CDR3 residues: CASSRQGARGEKLFF. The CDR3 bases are TGTGCCAGCAGTCGACAGGGCGCCAGGGGGGAAAAACTGTTTTTT.

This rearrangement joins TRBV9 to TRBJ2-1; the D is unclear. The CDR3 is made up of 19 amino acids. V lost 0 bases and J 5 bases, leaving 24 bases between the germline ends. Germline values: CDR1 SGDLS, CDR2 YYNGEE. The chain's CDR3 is CASSVVEVSQYGANNEQFF. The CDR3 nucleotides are TGTGCCAGCAGCGTAGTTGAGGTTAGTCAGTACGGAGCTAACAATGAGCAGTTCTTC. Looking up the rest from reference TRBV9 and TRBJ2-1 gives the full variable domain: DSGVTQTPKHLITATGQRVTLRCSPRSGDLSVYWYQQSLDQGLQFLIQYYNGEERAKGNILERFSAQQFPDLHSELNLSSLELGDSALYFCASSVVEVSQYGANNEQFFGPGTRLTVL.

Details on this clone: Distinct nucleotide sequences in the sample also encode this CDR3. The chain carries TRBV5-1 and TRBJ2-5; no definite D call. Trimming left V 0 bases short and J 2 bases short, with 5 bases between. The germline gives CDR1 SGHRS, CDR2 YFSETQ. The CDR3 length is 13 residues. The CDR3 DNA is TGCGCCAGCAGCTTGGGGGTACAAGAGACCCAGTACTTC. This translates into CASSLGVQETQYF.

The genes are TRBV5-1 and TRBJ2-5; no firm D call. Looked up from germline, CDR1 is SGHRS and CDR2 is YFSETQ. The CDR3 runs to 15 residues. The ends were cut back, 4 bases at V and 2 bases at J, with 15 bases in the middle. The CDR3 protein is CASSPQSGLQETQYF. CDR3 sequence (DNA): TGCGCCAGCAGCCCTCAAAGTGGGTTACAAGAGACCCAGTACTTC.

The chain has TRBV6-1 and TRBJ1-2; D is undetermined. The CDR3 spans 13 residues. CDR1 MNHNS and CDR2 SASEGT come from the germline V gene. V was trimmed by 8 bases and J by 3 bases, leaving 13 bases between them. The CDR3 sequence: CASLFDPDYGYTF. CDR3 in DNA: TGTGCCAGCTTGTTTGATCCTGACTATGGCTACACCTTC.

This CDR3 is CASSLSGQASSYEQYF. CDR3 DNA sequence: TGTGCCAGCAGCTTATCAGGACAGGCCAGCTCCTACGAGCAGTACTTC. The chain recombines TRBV11-3 with TRBJ2-7; 7 bases are shared with TRBD1. With 2 bases clipped from V and 0 bases from J, the junction kept 7 bases outside the gene matches. Per germline, CDR1 SGHNT and CDR2 YENEEA. The length of the CDR3 is 16 residues.

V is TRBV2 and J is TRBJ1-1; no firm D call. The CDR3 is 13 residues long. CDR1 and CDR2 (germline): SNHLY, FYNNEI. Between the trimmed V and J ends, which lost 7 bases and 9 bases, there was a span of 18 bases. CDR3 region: CASTTTQDTQAFF. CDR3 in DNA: TGTGCCAGCACCACCACTCAAGATACACAAGCTTTCTTT.

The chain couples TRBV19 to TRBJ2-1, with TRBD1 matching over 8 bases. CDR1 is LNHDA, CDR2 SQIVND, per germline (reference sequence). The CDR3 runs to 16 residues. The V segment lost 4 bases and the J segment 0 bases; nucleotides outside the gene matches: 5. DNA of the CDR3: TGTGCCAGTAGTACGAAGACAGGGGTCTCCTACAATGAGCAGTTCTTC. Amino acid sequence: CASSTKTGVSYNEQFF. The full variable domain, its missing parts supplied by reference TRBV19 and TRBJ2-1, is DGGITQSPKYLFRKEGQNVTLSCEQNLNHDAMYWYRQDPGQGLRLIYYSQIVNDFQKGDIAEGYSVSREKKESFPLTVTSAQKNPTAFYLCASSTKTGVSYNEQFFGPGTRLTVL.

CDR3 DNA sequence: TGTGCCAGCAGTGCCCGACAGGGATCGGGTGAGCAGTTCTTC. It encodes CASSARQGSGEQFF. The chain carries TRBV6-1 and TRBJ2-1, with 7 bases fitting TRBD1. The V gene end was trimmed by 4 bases and the J gene end by 9 bases; junction bases not matched to a gene: 9. The germline V gene has CDR1 MNHNS and CDR2 SASEGT. The CDR3 is made up of 14 amino acids.

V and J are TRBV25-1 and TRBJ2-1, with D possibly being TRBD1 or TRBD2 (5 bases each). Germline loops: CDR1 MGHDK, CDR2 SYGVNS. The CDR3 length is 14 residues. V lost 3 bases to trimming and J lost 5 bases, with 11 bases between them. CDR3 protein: CASSDERGHNEQFF. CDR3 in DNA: TGTGCCAGCAGTGATGAACGGGGACACAATGAGCAGTTCTTC. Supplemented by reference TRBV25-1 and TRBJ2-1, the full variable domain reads EADIYQTPRYLVIGTGKKITLECSQTMGHDKMYWYQQDPGMELHLIHYSYGVNSTEKGDLSSESTVSRIRTEHFPLTLESARPSHTSQYLCASSDERGHNEQFFGPGTRLTVL.